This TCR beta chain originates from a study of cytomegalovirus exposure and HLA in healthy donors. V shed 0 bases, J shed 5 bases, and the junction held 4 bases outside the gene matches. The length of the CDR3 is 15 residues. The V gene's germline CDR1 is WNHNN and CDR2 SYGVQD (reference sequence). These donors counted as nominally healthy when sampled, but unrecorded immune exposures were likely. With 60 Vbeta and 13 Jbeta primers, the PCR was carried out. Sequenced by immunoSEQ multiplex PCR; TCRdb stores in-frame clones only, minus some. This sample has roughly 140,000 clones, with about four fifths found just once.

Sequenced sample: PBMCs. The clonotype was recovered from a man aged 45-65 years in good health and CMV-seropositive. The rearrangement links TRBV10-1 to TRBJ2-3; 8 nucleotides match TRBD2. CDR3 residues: CASSESASGLDTQYF. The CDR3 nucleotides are TGCGCCAGCAGTGAGTCGGCTAGCGGGTTAGATACGCAGTATTTT.